Listed below are T cell receptor beta chains from one sample, sequenced in a study of cytomegalovirus exposure and HLA in healthy donors. The method was immunoSEQ multiplex PCR; TCRdb's version includes in-frame clones alone and lacks a portion of them. The table has 140,000 to 150,000 clones, roughly 70% seen once. Sequencing used PBMCs. These receptors came from a man younger than 45 in good health and CMV-seronegative. Each CDR3 is given with its conserved first and last residue. The D gene is left open where the match is weak. Not every row has a clone size; where given, it reads once, few, many or a size class.

TRBJ2-1 | 13 | . | TRBD2 | TRBV27 | TGTGCCAGTAAAGGGCTAGCGGGAGTTGTGGGGTTCTTC | CASKGLAGVVGFF
TRBJ2-2 | 14 | . | . | TRBV5-1 | TGCGCCAGCAGCCCGGGGGAATACACCGGGGAGCTGTTTTTT | CASSPGEYTGELFF
TRBJ1-1 | 15 | . | TRBD1 | TRBV29-1 | TGCAGCGTTGGAGGGGGCACAGGACCGAACACTGAAGCTTTCTTT | CSVGGGTGPNTEAFF
TRBJ1-2 | 16 | . | . | TRBV4-1 | TGCGCCAGCAGCCAGACCAGGGGTATGACTAACTATGGCTACACCTTC | CASSQTRGMTNYGYTF
TRBJ1-1 | 16 | few | . | TRBV11-2 | TGTGCCAGCAGCTCCTCGAGGAAACCAGTGAACACTGAAGCTTTCTTT | CASSSSRKPVNTEAFF
TRBJ2-7 | 16 | few | TRBD2 | TRBV7-2 | TGTGCCAGCAGCTCCCAGAGCGGGGGGGCCAGTTACGAGCAGTACTTC | CASSSQSGGASYEQYF
TRBJ2-3 | 14 | . | . | TRBV6-5 | TGTGCCAGCAGACGGAAGGCGGCGGGGGATACGCAGTATTTT | CASRRKAAGDTQYF
TRBJ2-2 | 16 | . | TRBD2 | TRBV9 | TGTGCCAGCAGCGGAGGATACGGGGGGGTTACCGGGGAGCTGTTTTTT | CASSGGYGGVTGELFF
TRBJ2-2 | 16 | . | . | TRBV9 | TGTGCCAGCAGCGTAGTAGGAACAGGGGGGGCCGGGGAGCTGTTTTTT | CASSVVGTGGAGELFF
TRBJ1-5 | 14 | . | . | TRBV27 | TGTGCCAGCAGTTCCACAGGGCCGGCTCAGCCCCAGCATTTT | CASSSTGPAQPQHF
TRBJ2-5 | 15 | . | . | TRBV7-6 | TGTGCCAGCAGCTTAGCCCGGACAGCCGAAGAGACCCAGTACTTC | CASSLARTAEETQYF
TRBJ2-2 | 15 | . | . | TRBV28 | TGTGCCAGCCTCGATTCGGTCCTGAACACCGGGGAGCTGTTTTTT | CASLDSVLNTGELFF
TRBJ2-2 | 15 | . | . | TRBV6-1 | TGTGCCAGCAGTGAAATTGGTAGTTACACCGGGGAGCTGTTTTTT | CASSEIGSYTGELFF
TRBJ2-1 | 18 | few | . | TRBV11-2 | TGTGCCAGCAGCCCCTATAAAAACAGGGCGAGGCCCCTAAATGAGCAGTTCTTC | CASSPYKNRARPLNEQFF
TRBJ1-5 | 16 | . | TRBD1 | TRBV27 | TGTGCCAGCAGTTTGTGGGGACAGGCTTTGAATCAGCCCCAGCATTTT | CASSLWGQALNQPQHF
TRBJ1-2 | 14 | . | TRBD1 | TRBV5-4 | TGTGCCAGCAGCGACCAGTCAGGGGGCAATGGCTACACCTTC | CASSDQSGGNGYTF
TRBJ1-1 | 14 | . | TRBD1 | TRBV5-1 | TGCGCCAGCAGCTCCGGGACAGGTAGCACTGAAGCTTTCTTT | CASSSGTGSTEAFF
TRBJ2-3 | 15 | . | TRBD2 | TRBV10-3 | TGTGCCATCAGGGTACTAGCGGGAGTAACAGATACGCAGTATTTT | CAIRVLAGVTDTQYF
TRBJ1-1 | 14 | few | TRBD1 | TRBV2 | TGTGCCAGCAGTGAACAGGGGGGTTACACTGAAGCTTTCTTT | CASSEQGGYTEAFF
TRBJ2-5 | 17 | . | . | TRBV21-1 | TGTGCCAGCAGCTTACGGACTAGCGGTTGGACAAAAGAGACCCAGTACTTC | CASSLRTSGWTKETQYF
TRBJ2-5 | 16 | . | TRBD1 | TRBV5-8 | TGTGCCAGCAGCTTGGCCTTAAAGACAGGGTTGGAGACCCAGTACTTC | CASSLALKTGLETQYF
TRBJ2-1 | 15 | . | . | TRBV2 | TGTGCCAGCAGTTCCCCCTCCCAAGGGAGCAATGAGCAGTTCTTC | CASSSPSQGSNEQFF
TRBJ2-7 | 13 | . | TRBD2 | TRBV6-1 | TGTGCCGGTCGCGCGGGAGCCTACTACGAGCAGTACTTC | CAGRAGAYYEQYF
TRBJ2-7 | 16 | . | . | TRBV30 | TGTGCCTGGAGTCCAACCGGACAGAAACCTTCCTACGAGCAGTACTTC | CAWSPTGQKPSYEQYF
TRBJ2-7 | 15 | . | TRBD1 | TRBV6-1 | TGTGCCAGCAGCGCGGCCGGGACAGGATTCTACGAGCAGTACTTC | CASSAAGTGFYEQYF
TRBJ2-5 | 16 | . | TRBD1 | TRBV6-5 | TGTGCCAGCAGTTACTCGACTGGACAGGGGGCGAGGGAGCAGTACTTC | CASSYSTGQGAREQYF
TRBJ2-2 | 16 | . | . | TRBV4-1 | TGCGCCAGCAGCCAAGTGCCTGCCAGGGAGGAAGGGGAGCTGTTTTTT | CASSQVPAREEGELFF
TRBJ1-3 | 13 | . | . | TRBV30 | TGTGCCCAGGGAGGCAGGGTCGTTGACACCATATATTTT | CAQGGRVVDTIYF
TRBJ2-5 | 15 | . | TRBD2 | TRBV5-4 | TGTGCCAGCAGTGATGGGGCTAGCGGAGGGGAGACCCAGTACTTC | CASSDGASGGETQYF
TRBJ1-2 | 17 | few | . | TRBV5-6 | TGTGCCAGCAGCAGAACAGGGCTCTGGGGTACTAACTATGGCTACACCTTC | CASSRTGLWGTNYGYTF
TRBJ2-3 | 15 | . | . | TRBV9 | TGTGCCAGCAGCGTATACGATCTCAGTTCAGATACGCAGTATTTT | CASSVYDLSSDTQYF
TRBJ2-7 | 14 | . | . | TRBV2 | TGTGCCAGCAGTGGTGAGGGGGAAGCCTACGAGCAGTACTTC | CASSGEGEAYEQYF
TRBJ1-1 | 13 | . | . | TRBV6-5 | TGTGCCAGCAGTTACGCGTTGAACACTGAAGCTTTCTTT | CASSYALNTEAFF
TRBJ1-4 | 14 | . | . | TRBV10-3 | TGTGCCATCAGTGAGTCGAGAGCTAATGAAAAACTGTTTTTT | CAISESRANEKLFF
TRBJ2-3 | 15 | . | TRBD2 | TRBV5-4 | TGTGCCAGCAGGTTAGCGGGAGGAAGCACAGATACGCAGTATTTT | CASRLAGGSTDTQYF
TRBJ1-5 | 16 | once | . | TRBV12-5 | TGTGCTCCTCAACCCCCCGGGGGAGGAAGCAATCAGCCCCAGCATTTT | CAPQPPGGGSNQPQHF
TRBJ2-7 | 14 | few | TRBD1 | TRBV28 | TGTGCCAGTACCCGGGACAGAAATTTGTACGAGCAGTACTTC | CASTRDRNLYEQYF
TRBJ1-1 | 13 | . | . | TRBV18 | TGTGCCAGCTCACCCCCAGGGGCCACTGAAGCTTTCTTT | CASSPPGATEAFF
TRBJ2-2 | 15 | . | TRBD1 | TRBV2 | TGTGCCAGCAGGGGGACAGGGAAGAGAGCCGGGGAGCTGTTTTTT | CASRGTGKRAGELFF
TRBJ1-1 | 11 | . | . | TRBV20-1 | TGCAGTGCTAGAGTTGGAGGGCTTGCTTTCTTT | CSARVGGLAFF
TRBJ1-2 | 13 | once | . | TRBV5-4 | TGTGCCAGCAGCCTGGCCGTGACTTATGGCTACACCTTC | CASSLAVTYGYTF
TRBJ1-3 | 16 | . | TRBD1 | TRBV7-6 | TGTGCCAGCAGCTTAAAGCCGACAGGGGACGGAAACACCATATATTTT | CASSLKPTGDGNTIYF
TRBJ1-3 | 18 | . | . | TRBV19 | TGTGCCAGTAGTATGCGGTTGGGGCGATCCTCCTCTGGAAACACCATATATTTT | CASSMRLGRSSSGNTIYF
TRBJ1-3 | 15 | . | TRBD1 | TRBV4-1 | TGCGCCAGCAGCCCTGGACAGGGAACTGGAAACACCATATATTTT | CASSPGQGTGNTIYF
TRBJ2-5 | 17 | . | . | TRBV4-2 | TGTGCCAGCAGCCAAGTGCGCGAGACAGGAACCCGGGCGACCCAGTACTTC | CASSQVRETGTRATQYF
TRBJ1-6 | 13 | . | TRBD1 | TRBV2 | TGTGCCAGCGTATTAGGGGGCAGGTCACCCCTCCACTTT | CASVLGGRSPLHF
TRBJ1-1 | 16 | . | . | TRBV28 | TGTGCCAGCAGTTCCAAAGCCGCAGGGGAGAACACTGAAGCTTTCTTT | CASSSKAAGENTEAFF
TRBJ1-2 | 11 | few | . | TRBV29-1 | TGCAGCGTTTGGACAGCCTATGGCTACACCTTC | CSVWTAYGYTF
TRBJ1-2 | 17 | . | TRBD1 | TRBV4-1 | TGCGCCAGCAGCCTAGCGTGGACAGGGGGCGAACCTATGGGCTACACCTTC | CASSLAWTGGEPMGYTF
TRBJ2-5 | 15 | few | . | TRBV13 | TGTGCCAGCAGCTTAGGGGGGGGGCATGGAGAGACCCAGTACTTC | CASSLGGGHGETQYF
TRBJ2-1 | 15 | once | TRBD1 | TRBV5-1 | TGCGCCAGCAGCGGACAGGGGGAGTCCTACAATGAGCAGTTCTTC | CASSGQGESYNEQFF
TRBJ1-5 | 15 | . | . | TRBV5-6 | TGTGCCAGCAGCTCCACACAAATTAGCAATCAGCCCCAGCATTTT | CASSSTQISNQPQHF
TRBJ2-2 | 14 | few | . | TRBV6-5 | TGTGCCAGCAACCCCCTGACAGACACCGGGGAGCTGTTTTTT | CASNPLTDTGELFF
TRBJ2-1 | 18 | . | TRBD2 | TRBV18 | TGTGCCAGCTCATCAACTTGGACTAGCGGGAAAAGGTGGAATGAGCAGTTCTTC | CASSSTWTSGKRWNEQFF
TRBJ1-2 | 16 | . | TRBD1 | TRBV5-6 | TGTGCCAGCAGCTTCCGGGACAGAGAAGTGTCTGGAGGCTACACCTTC | CASSFRDREVSGGYTF
TRBJ2-7 | 13 | . | . | TRBV5-1 | TGCGCCAGCAGCTACCGGACAGACTACGAGCAGTACTTC | CASSYRTDYEQYF
TRBJ1-3 | 10 | . | . | TRBV7-9 | TGTGCCAGCAGCTCCGACACCATATATTTT | CASSSDTIYF
TRBJ2-7 | 13 | . | . | TRBV28 | TGTGCCAGCAGTCTTGGGACTTTCTACGAGCAGTACTTC | CASSLGTFYEQYF